The text below deals with one T cell receptor (beta chain). Its target is not known. This sample is drawn from a study of T cell responses to AZD1222 COVID-19 vaccine. Broader study findings: Vaccination with two AZD1222 doses was followed by a rise in Spike-specific TCR breadth and depth. The study sampled repertoires only after the peak T cell response. White British donors predominated, females outnumbered males, and clonal diversity was possibly underestimated. The study reported that nearly half of spike-specific TCRs target unmutated variant regions.

There are 16 residues in the CDR3. Germline CDR1 and CDR2: SGDLS and YYNGEE. V was pared by 4 bases and J by 7 bases, with 23 bases between. Repertoires were generated with immunoSEQ multiplex PCR, while TCRdb's copy carries only in-frame clones and drops some. The table records some 130,000 clones, 80% to 90% of them present only once. The sequence was obtained from an adult in good health. The chain has TRBV9 and TRBJ1-1; possible D gene TRBD1, 6 bases. The sample was peripheral blood, taken on day 0 of AZD1222 vaccination. CDR3 amino acids: CASSPGQGRALGEAFF. The CDR3 nucleotides read TGTGCCAGCAGCCCAGGCCAGGGGAGGGCGCTCGGTGAAGCTTTCTTT.